A selection of T cell receptor beta chains follows, all from one sample in a study of identical twins. Using its own MiXCR run on the 5' RACE reads, TCRdb lists one record per CDR3 protein. The repertoire consists of roughly 690,000 distinct CDR3 sequences, with about 20% occurring once and the leading ten covering about 4.3%. These data are also associated with another study on T cells expressing NK-cell markers.

Sequenced material: PBMCs. The receptors shown here come from a woman between 18 and 29 years old in good health. CDR3s include the opening cysteine and the closing phenylalanine or tryptophan. Fields, in order: clone size, V gene, D gene, J gene, CDR3 DNA, CDR3 protein. D genes are given only for firm matches. Clone size is stated in some rows and not others, as once, few, many or a class when expanded.

size: .; V: TRBV7-2; D: .; J: TRBJ2-7; DNA: TGTGCCAGCAGCTTCAACCTTAACTACGAGCAGTACTTC; CDR3: CASSFNLNYEQYF
size: .; V: TRBV6-1; D: TRBD1; J: TRBJ2-2; DNA: TGTGCCAGCAGCCCGGACAGGGTAGGAACCGGGGAGCTGTTTTTT; CDR3: CASSPDRVGTGELFF
size: .; V: TRBV29-1; D: TRBD2; J: TRBJ2-1; DNA: TGCAGCGTTGGGGGGGGGTATGAGCAGTTCTTC; CDR3: CSVGGGYEQFF
size: few; V: TRBV7-3; D: .; J: TRBJ2-3; DNA: TGTGCCAGCAGCTTTACTACTGCCTCTTCGCAGTATTTT; CDR3: CASSFTTASSQYF
size: .; V: TRBV2; D: .; J: TRBJ1-2; DNA: TGTGCCAGCAGGGCAGATGGGGGCTACACCTTC; CDR3: CASRADGGYTF
size: few; V: TRBV7-2; D: .; J: TRBJ1-2; DNA: TGTGCCAGCAGCTTAAGTGCAGGGGCGGGTGGCTACACCTTC; CDR3: CASSLSAGAGGYTF
size: .; V: TRBV29-1; D: .; J: TRBJ1-4; DNA: TGCAGCGCGCGGGTTGGCGAAAAACTGTTTTTT; CDR3: CSARVGEKLFF
size: .; V: TRBV20-1; D: TRBD1; J: TRBJ2-2; DNA: TGCAGTGCTGGGGGACAGGGGGTTTACACCGGGGAGCTGTTTTTT; CDR3: CSAGGQGVYTGELFF
size: .; V: TRBV20-1; D: TRBD1; J: TRBJ1-2; DNA: TGCAGTGCGATAAGGACAGGGATCGACTATGGCTACACCTTC; CDR3: CSAIRTGIDYGYTF
size: many; V: TRBV2; D: .; J: TRBJ1-5; DNA: TGTGCCAGCCGACAGGAGAATCAGCCCCAGCATTTT; CDR3: CASRQENQPQHF
size: .; V: TRBV12-3/TRBV12-4; D: .; J: TRBJ2-3; DNA: TGTGCCAGCAGTTTTGGAGGGAGGTCTATGGATACGCAGTATTTT; CDR3: CASSFGGRSMDTQYF
size: medium-sized; V: TRBV20-1; D: TRBD2; J: TRBJ2-1; DNA: TGCAGTGCCGCCCCCGGGACTAGCTCCTACAATGAGCAGTTCTTC; CDR3: CSAAPGTSSYNEQFF
size: few; V: TRBV12-3/TRBV12-4; D: TRBD1; J: TRBJ2-3; DNA: TGTGCCAGCAGCCCGGACAGGGAAGTTGTGCAGTATTTT; CDR3: CASSPDREVVQYF
size: few; V: TRBV5-6; D: .; J: TRBJ2-3; DNA: TGTGCCTGTGCGGCGGGGTCCTCAGATACGCAGTATTTT; CDR3: CACAAGSSDTQYF
size: .; V: TRBV7-2; D: .; J: TRBJ2-7; DNA: TGTGCCAGCACCACTAGCCCAGGGTCCTACGAGCAGTACTTC; CDR3: CASTTSPGSYEQYF
size: .; V: TRBV5-1; D: .; J: TRBJ1-1; DNA: TGCGCCAGCACCAAACACTCAGGCGCTAACACTGAAGCTTTCTTT; CDR3: CASTKHSGANTEAFF
size: few; V: TRBV29-1; D: .; J: TRBJ2-5; DNA: TGCAGCGTTGATCGGCAGCGACAAGAGACCCAGTACTTC; CDR3: CSVDRQRQETQYF
size: few; V: TRBV7-2; D: .; J: TRBJ2-1; DNA: TGTGCCAGCAGCGCCGCCGGGACGGTCAATGAGCAGTTCTTC; CDR3: CASSAAGTVNEQFF
size: few; V: TRBV5-1; D: .; J: TRBJ2-3; DNA: TGCGCCAGCAGCGGGGGTGGTTATAGCACAGATACGCAGTATTTT; CDR3: CASSGGGYSTDTQYF
size: few; V: TRBV6-6; D: .; J: TRBJ2-3; DNA: TGTGCCACTAGCGACAGAATCACAGATACGCAGTATTTT; CDR3: CATSDRITDTQYF
size: few; V: TRBV25-1; D: .; J: TRBJ2-3; DNA: TGTGCCAGCAGTATGGCAGATACGCAGTATTTT; CDR3: CASSMADTQYF
size: many; V: TRBV5-6; D: .; J: TRBJ2-3; DNA: TGTGCCAGCAGCCTCGTGGGGAGTAGCACAGATACGCAGTATTTT; CDR3: CASSLVGSSTDTQYF
size: few; V: TRBV20-1; D: .; J: TRBJ2-7; DNA: TGCAGTGCTAGCGTAGGGGGAAGTATGGGTAACGAGCAGTACTTC; CDR3: CSASVGGSMGNEQYF
size: .; V: TRBV20-1; D: TRBD1; J: TRBJ1-2; DNA: TGCAGTGCTACATTACAGGGGAGGGAGGGTGGCTACACCTTC; CDR3: CSATLQGREGGYTF
size: .; V: TRBV6-2/TRBV6-3; D: .; J: TRBJ2-7; DNA: TGTGCCAGCAGTTACATCTGGAACTACGAGCAGTACTTC; CDR3: CASSYIWNYEQYF
size: few; V: TRBV20-1; D: .; J: TRBJ1-2; DNA: TGCAGTGCTAAAGGCAGGACAGACTTTTTTGGCTACACCTTC; CDR3: CSAKGRTDFFGYTF
size: .; V: TRBV14; D: TRBD2; J: TRBJ2-7; DNA: TGTGCCAGCAGCCAGTGGGGGACTAGCTACGAGCAGTACTTC; CDR3: CASSQWGTSYEQYF
size: few; V: TRBV10-3; D: .; J: TRBJ2-3; DNA: TGTGCCATCGGGGAGGTGAGCACCCAAGATACGCAGTATTTT; CDR3: CAIGEVSTQDTQYF
size: few; V: TRBV7-8; D: .; J: TRBJ2-1; DNA: TGTGCCAGCAGCTTAGGTGGAAGGACTGGTCCTAGGGGCTTCAATGAGCAGTTCTTC; CDR3: CASSLGGRTGPRGFNEQFF
size: .; V: TRBV7-9; D: .; J: TRBJ2-7; DNA: TGTGCCAGCAGCTCGGGACTGTCTGAGAGGGGCGAGCAGTACTTC; CDR3: CASSSGLSERGEQYF
size: few; V: TRBV6-5; D: .; J: TRBJ2-3; DNA: TGTGCCAGCAAGGGCACAGATACGCAGTATTTT; CDR3: CASKGTDTQYF
size: many; V: TRBV18; D: .; J: TRBJ2-7; DNA: TGTGCCAGCTCACCAATCGGCTACGAGCAGTACTTC; CDR3: CASSPIGYEQYF
size: few; V: TRBV20-1; D: .; J: TRBJ2-7; DNA: TGCAGTGCTAGAGATAGCACGAGGACCCCCCTGAACGAGCAGTACTTC; CDR3: CSARDSTRTPLNEQYF
size: few; V: TRBV6-5; D: .; J: TRBJ1-4; DNA: TGTGCCAGCAGTTACGAGAGACAGATGATTTTTAATGAAAAACTGTTTTTT; CDR3: CASSYERQMIFNEKLFF
size: many; V: TRBV12-3/TRBV12-4; D: .; J: TRBJ1-1; DNA: TGTGCCAGCAGTTACGGGGAGGAAGCTTTCTTT; CDR3: CASSYGEEAFF
size: many; V: TRBV12-3/TRBV12-4; D: .; J: TRBJ2-7; DNA: TGTGCCAGCAGTATGGGGTATGGGCTAGATGCATACGAGCAGTACTTC; CDR3: CASSMGYGLDAYEQYF
size: .; V: TRBV20-1; D: .; J: TRBJ2-7; DNA: TGCAGTGCTAGAGATCTGTTAGAGGAGCAGTACTTC; CDR3: CSARDLLEEQYF
size: .; V: TRBV7-9; D: .; J: TRBJ2-7; DNA: TGTGCCAGCAGCCCTGGCTCCTTCTCGGAGTACTTC; CDR3: CASSPGSFSEYF
size: .; V: TRBV12-3/TRBV12-4; D: TRBD1; J: TRBJ2-5; DNA: TGTGCCAGCAGTTTAGGGGGTGGGACAGGGACCCAGTACTTC; CDR3: CASSLGGGTGTQYF
size: few; V: TRBV6-6; D: .; J: TRBJ1-3; DNA: TGTGCCAGCAGTTACCGCGAGTCCACCATATATTTT; CDR3: CASSYRESTIYF
size: few; V: TRBV5-1; D: .; J: TRBJ2-3; DNA: TGCGCCAGCAGCCCGGTGGTGGCTAGCACAGATACGCAGTATTTT; CDR3: CASSPVVASTDTQYF
size: few; V: TRBV9; D: .; J: TRBJ2-3; DNA: TGTGCCAGCAGCGTAAGGGACTGGGATACGCAGTATTTT; CDR3: CASSVRDWDTQYF
size: few; V: TRBV18; D: TRBD2; J: TRBJ2-1; DNA: TGTGCCAGCTCAGCCCTAGAGCGGGAGGTTCGGTTCTTC; CDR3: CASSALEREVRFF
size: .; V: TRBV7-9; D: .; J: TRBJ2-1; DNA: TGTGCCAGCAGCGCAAATGAGTGGCAGTTCTTC; CDR3: CASSANEWQFF
size: .; V: TRBV7-2; D: .; J: TRBJ2-2; DNA: TGTGCCAGCAGCTTAGTACAGCGATTCACCGGGGAGCTGTTTTTT; CDR3: CASSLVQRFTGELFF
size: .; V: TRBV27; D: .; J: TRBJ2-7; DNA: TGTGCCAGCAGACCCGGGCCAAATGATTACGAGCAGTACTTC; CDR3: CASRPGPNDYEQYF
size: .; V: TRBV2; D: .; J: TRBJ2-4; DNA: TGTGCCAGCAGTGGGCCAGTACGGGACAAAAACATTCAGTACTTC; CDR3: CASSGPVRDKNIQYF
size: few; V: TRBV6-1; D: TRBD2; J: TRBJ2-7; DNA: TGTGCCAGCAGTCTAGCGGGTGGGAGGGCCGTCTACGAGCAGTACTTC; CDR3: CASSLAGGRAVYEQYF
size: .; V: TRBV4-3; D: TRBD1; J: TRBJ2-1; DNA: TGCGCCAGCAGCGTTCCGGGACAGGGGGAAAATGAGCAGTTCTTC; CDR3: CASSVPGQGENEQFF
size: .; V: TRBV9; D: TRBD2; J: TRBJ2-7; DNA: TGTGCCAGCAGCGTAGCGGGGGGGATGGGATACGAGCAGTACTTC; CDR3: CASSVAGGMGYEQYF
size: .; V: TRBV9; D: .; J: TRBJ2-7; DNA: TGTGCCAGCAGCCATCCTAGCTCCTACGAGCAGTACTTC; CDR3: CASSHPSSYEQYF
size: .; V: TRBV7-3; D: TRBD1; J: TRBJ2-5; DNA: TGTGCCAGCAGCTCCAAAGGGGACAGTCAAGAGACCCAGTACTTC; CDR3: CASSSKGDSQETQYF